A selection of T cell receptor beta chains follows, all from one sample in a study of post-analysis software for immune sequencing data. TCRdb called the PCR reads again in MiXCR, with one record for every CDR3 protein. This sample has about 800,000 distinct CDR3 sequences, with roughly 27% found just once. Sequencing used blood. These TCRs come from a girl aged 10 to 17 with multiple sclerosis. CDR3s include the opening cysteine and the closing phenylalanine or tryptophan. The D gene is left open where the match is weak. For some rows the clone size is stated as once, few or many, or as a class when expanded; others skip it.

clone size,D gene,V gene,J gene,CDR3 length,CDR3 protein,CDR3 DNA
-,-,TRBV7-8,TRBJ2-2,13,CASTVGLTGELFF,TGTGCCAGCACAGTCGGGCTGACCGGGGAGCTGTTTTTT
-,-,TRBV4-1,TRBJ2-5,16,CASSQDLVENQETQYF,TGCGCCAGCAGCCAAGATTTAGTGGAGAACCAAGAGACCCAGTACTTC
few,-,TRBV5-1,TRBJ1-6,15,CASSRWGPGDSPLHF,TGCGCCAGCAGCAGGTGGGGACCCGGAGATTCACCCCTCCACTTT
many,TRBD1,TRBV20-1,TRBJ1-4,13,CSAGGTGDEKLFF,TGCAGTGCTGGAGGGACAGGGGATGAAAAACTGTTTTTT
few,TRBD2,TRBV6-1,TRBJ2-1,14,CASSELAGGPTGFF,TGTGCCAGCAGTGAACTAGCGGGAGGGCCGACTGGGTTCTTC
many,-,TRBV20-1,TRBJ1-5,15,CSARRGAMRNQPQHF,TGCAGTGCTAGAAGGGGGGCAATGCGCAATCAGCCCCAGCATTTT
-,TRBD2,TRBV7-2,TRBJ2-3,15,CASSWTSGSTDTQYF,TGTGCCAGCAGCTGGACTAGCGGGAGCACAGATACGCAGTATTTT
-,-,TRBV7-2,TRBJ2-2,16,CASSSRRDANTGELFF,TGTGCCAGCAGCTCCCGAAGAGATGCGAACACCGGGGAGCTGTTTTTT
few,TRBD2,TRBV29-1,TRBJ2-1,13,CSVGASGGGEQFF,TGCAGCGTGGGGGCTAGCGGGGGCGGTGAGCAGTTCTTC
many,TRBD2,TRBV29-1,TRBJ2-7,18,CSVEDRRPSGSLPYEQYF,TGCAGCGTTGAAGATCGTAGGCCTAGCGGGAGTTTACCCTACGAGCAGTACTTC
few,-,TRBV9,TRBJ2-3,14,CASSMTSPPDTQYF,TGTGCCAGCAGTATGACTAGTCCCCCAGATACGCAGTATTTT
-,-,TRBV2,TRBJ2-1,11,CASNLYNEQFF,TGTGCCAGCAACCTATACAATGAGCAGTTCTTC
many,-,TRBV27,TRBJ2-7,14,CASSSGTRPYEQYF,TGTGCCAGCAGTTCCGGGACACGGCCTTACGAGCAGTACTTC
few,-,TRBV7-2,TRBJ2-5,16,CASSLLENVYQETQYF,TGTGCCAGCAGCTTACTGGAAAACGTATACCAAGAGACCCAGTACTTC
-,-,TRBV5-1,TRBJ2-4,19,CASSLVAFSTKLDGNEQYF,TGCGCCAGCAGCTTGGTCGCGTTCTCTACCAAACTGGACGGCAATGAGCAGTACTTC
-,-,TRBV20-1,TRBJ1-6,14,CRGVGQGGNSPLHF,TGCAGGGGAGTGGGGCAGGGAGGTAATTCACCCCTCCACTTT
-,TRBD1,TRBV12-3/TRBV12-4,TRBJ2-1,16,CASSLIGQGRFNEQFF,TGTGCCAGCAGCCTCATAGGACAGGGTCGGTTCAATGAGCAGTTCTTC
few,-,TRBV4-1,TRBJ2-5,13,CASSQEELETQYF,TGCGCCAGCAGCCAAGAAGAACTGGAGACCCAGTACTTC
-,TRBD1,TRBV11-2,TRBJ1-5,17,CASSFTTGAGGDQPQHF,TGTGCCAGCAGCTTTACAACAGGGGCGGGGGGAGATCAGCCCCAGCATTTT
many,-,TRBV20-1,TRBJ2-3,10,CSATTDTQYF,TGCAGTGCTACCACAGATACGCAGTATTTT
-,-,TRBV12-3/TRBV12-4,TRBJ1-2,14,CASRPTGPLRGYTF,TGTGCCAGCAGACCGACGGGCCCTCTCCGTGGCTACACCTTC
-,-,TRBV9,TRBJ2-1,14,CASSVAGEGNEQFF,TGTGCCAGCAGCGTAGCGGGAGAAGGGAATGAGCAGTTCTTC
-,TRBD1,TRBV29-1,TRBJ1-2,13,CSVGDRGLYGYTF,TGCAGCGTAGGAGACAGGGGGCTCTATGGCTACACCTTC
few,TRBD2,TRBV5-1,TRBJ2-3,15,CASRGYGGAEDTQYF,TGCGCCAGCAGAGGGTACGGGGGGGCCGAAGATACGCAGTATTTT
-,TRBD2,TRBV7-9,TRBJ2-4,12,CASNLAGGQLYF,TGTGCCAGCAACCTAGCGGGGGGGCAGTTGTACTTC
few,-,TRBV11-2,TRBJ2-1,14,CASSLDRWGNEQFF,TGTGCCAGCAGCTTAGATCGTTGGGGAAATGAGCAGTTCTTC
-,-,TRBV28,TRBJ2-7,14,CASRVRQGGYEQYF,TGTGCCAGCAGGGTGCGGCAGGGAGGATACGAGCAGTACTTC
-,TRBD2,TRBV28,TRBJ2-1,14,CASEKRGAYNEQFF,TGTGCCAGCGAAAAGCGGGGGGCCTACAATGAGCAGTTCTTC
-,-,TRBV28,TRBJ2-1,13,CAGSLAGPNEQFF,TGTGCCGGCAGTTTGGCCGGACCCAATGAGCAGTTCTTC
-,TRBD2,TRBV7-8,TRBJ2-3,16,CASSSLAGPRADTQYF,TGTGCCAGCAGTTCCCTAGCGGGACCCCGGGCAGATACGCAGTATTTT
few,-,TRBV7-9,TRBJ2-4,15,CASSSAGLAKNIQYF,TGTGCCAGCAGCTCCGCGGGCTTAGCCAAAAACATTCAGTACTTC
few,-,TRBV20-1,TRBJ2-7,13,CSAGSPPYYEQYF,TGCAGTGCGGGATCTCCACCGTACTACGAGCAGTACTTC
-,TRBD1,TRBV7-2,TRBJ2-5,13,CASSLTGSETQYF,TGTGCCAGCAGCTTGACAGGGTCGGAGACCCAGTACTTC
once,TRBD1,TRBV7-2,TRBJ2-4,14,CASSSGQASWEQYF,TGTGCCAGCAGCTCTGGACAGGCTTCGTGGGAGCAGTACTTC
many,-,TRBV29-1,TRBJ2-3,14,CSVGTRVGTDTQYF,TGCAGCGTTGGGACGCGGGTTGGCACAGATACGCAGTATTTT
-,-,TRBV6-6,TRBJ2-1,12,CAVGGAYNEQFF,TGTGCCGTCGGTGGGGCCTACAATGAGCAGTTCTTC
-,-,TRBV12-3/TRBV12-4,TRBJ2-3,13,CASSFAGRDTQYF,TGTGCCAGCAGTTTTGCCGGTAGAGATACGCAGTATTTT